The T cell receptor beta chain under discussion was sequenced for a study of OX40 agonist ivuxolimab in advanced cancers. Study information: Eligibility admitted prior anti-PD-1, anti-PD-L1 or anti-CTLA-4 therapy; about 40% had some.

Generated by immunoSEQ multiplex PCR, the TCRdb table keeps only in-frame clones and is missing some. This table holds roughly 73,000 clones, roughly nine tenths found once. The study sampled blood at baseline, cycle 4 day 1, and cycle 7 day 1. Study findings and constraints: The investigators did not determine what antigen specificity the expanded peripheral T cells had. A proportion of nonresponders additionally exhibited low normalized T-cell clonal expansion.

Germline V lookup: CDR1 SNHLY, CDR2 FYNNEI. V lost 5 bases and J lost 6, with 20 bases in between. The CDR3 extends over 16 amino acids. Worth noting for this clone: The antigen is not known.

This sequence was found in an adult with an advanced solid tumor such as melanoma, head and neck, liver or kidney cancer. V is TRBV2 and J is TRBJ2-1, with D perhaps matching TRBD1 or TRBD2 (5 bases each). The sample was CD4+ or CD8+ T cells sorted from blood, taken in a trial of the OX40 agonist ivuxolimab. CDR3 loop: CASSPFGRAGGNEQFF. The CDR3 DNA sequence: TGTGCCAGCAGTCCTTTCGGCAGGGCTGGGGGCAATGAGCAGTTCTTC. The full variable domain, completed using reference TRBV2 and TRBJ2-1, is EPEVTQTPSHQVTQMGQEVILRCVPISNHLYFYWYRQILGQKVEFLVSFYNNEISEKSEIFDDQFSVERPDGSNFTLKIRSTKLEDSAMYFCASSPFGRAGGNEQFFGPGTRLTVL.